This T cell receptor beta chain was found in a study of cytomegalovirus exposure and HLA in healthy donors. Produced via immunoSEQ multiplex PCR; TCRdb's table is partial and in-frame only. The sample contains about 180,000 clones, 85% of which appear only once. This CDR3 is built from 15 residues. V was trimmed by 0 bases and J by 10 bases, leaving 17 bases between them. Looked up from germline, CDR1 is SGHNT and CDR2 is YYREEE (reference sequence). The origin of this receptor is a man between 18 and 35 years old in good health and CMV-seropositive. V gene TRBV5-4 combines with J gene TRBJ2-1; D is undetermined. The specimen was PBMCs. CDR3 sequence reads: CASSLGRGARREQFF. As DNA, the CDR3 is TGTGCCAGCAGCTTGGGGCGCGGAGCCCGTCGAGAGCAGTTCTTC.